The 11 T cell receptor beta chains in this list originate from one sample, sequenced in a study of OX40 agonist ivuxolimab in advanced cancers. TCRdb keeps only in-frame clones here, not all; method: immunoSEQ multiplex PCR. This sample has tens of thousands of clones, with around nine tenths found just once. The specimen comprised CD4+ or CD8+ T cells sorted from blood, sampled in a trial of the OX40 agonist ivuxolimab. The receptor set was obtained from an adult with an advanced solid tumor such as melanoma, head and neck, liver or kidney cancer.

The V and J genes are TRBV11-3 and TRBJ2-7; a possible D gene is TRBD2 (6 bases). Trimming shortened V by 1 base and J by 1 base, and 14 bases separated the two germline ends. CDR1 is SGHNT, CDR2 YENEEA, per germline. The CDR3 covers 16 residues. Written as DNA, the CDR3 is TGTGCCAGCAGCTTAGGGAGGATCGGGGGTTCCTACGAGCAGTACTTC. Its protein is CASSLGRIGGSYEQYF.

The V call is TRBV7-3, the J call TRBJ2-3, with D maybe TRBD2 (5 bases). V lost 10 bases to trimming and J lost 1 base, with 12 bases between them. Per germline, CDR1 SGHTA and CDR2 FQGTGA. The CDR3 covers 13 residues. The CDR3 region is CATGKSRTDTQYF. In DNA, the CDR3 is TGTGCCACCGGGAAAAGCCGCACAGATACGCAGTATTTT.

V is TRBV5-1 and J is TRBJ2-2; either TRBD1 or TRBD2 may fit D (5 bases each). The CDR3 runs to 15 residues. Germline CDR1 is SGHRS and CDR2 is YFSETQ. V was shortened by 3 bases and J by 4 bases, with 13 bases between the two germline ends. CDR3 in amino acids: CASSWDSGSTGELFF. The CDR3 DNA is TGCGCCAGCAGCTGGGATTCAGGGAGCACCGGGGAGCTGTTTTTT. Looking up the rest from reference TRBV5-1 and TRBJ2-2 gives the full variable domain: KAGVTQTPRYLIKTRGQQVTLSCSPISGHRSVSWYQQTPGQGLQFLFEYFSETQRNKGNFPGRFSGRQFSNSRSEMNVSTLELGDSALYLCASSWDSGSTGELFFGEGSRLTVL.

CDR3 coding DNA: TGTGCCAGCAGCAAAGGTAAGGCAGGGCCTAACTACGAGCAGTACTTC. It yields the protein CASSKGKAGPNYEQYF. The chain uses TRBV21-1 and TRBJ2-7; TRBD1, the table's D call, lacks a check against the DNA. TRBV21-1 is assigned pseudogene status. This CDR3 has 16 residues.

The chain joins TRBV19 to TRBJ2-1; 12 nucleotides match TRBD1. V gave up 1 base and J gave up 7 bases; unmatched junction bases: 8. The CDR3 is 17 residues long. Germline V gives CDR1 LNHDA, CDR2 SQIVND (reference sequence). CDR3 sequence: CASSIGLGQGAGNEQFF. The CDR3 nucleotides are TGTGCCAGTAGTATAGGCCTGGGACAGGGGGCGGGTAATGAGCAGTTCTTC.

CDR3 DNA sequence: TGTGCCAGCAGTGAAAGCAGGTCCGAAGCTTTCTTT. It translates to CASSESRSEAFF. The J gene is TRBJ1-1, the V gene TRBV6-1; no reliable D call. From germline, CDR1 is MNHNS and CDR2 SASEGT. Trimming shortened V by 2 bases and J by 8 bases, and 9 bases separated the two germline ends. This CDR3 is built from 12 residues.

The chain carries TRBV19 and TRBJ2-7; TRBD2 aligns across 10 bases. In germline, CDR1 is LNHDA, CDR2 SQIVND (reference sequence). The CDR3 has 14 amino acids. The trim removed 6 bases at V and 6 bases at J, leaving 8 bases unmatched. The CDR3 is CASSTSGIIGEQYF. The CDR3 DNA sequence: TGTGCCAGTAGCACTAGCGGGATAATTGGCGAGCAGTACTTC.

The gene calls are TRBV7-8 and TRBJ1-5, with D unresolved. V was clipped by 2 bases and J by 3 bases, with 11 bases between them. This CDR3 is 15 amino acids long. The germline V gene encodes CDR1 SGHVS and CDR2 FQNEAQ. CDR3 protein: CASSLSWAINQPQHF. The DNA for the CDR3 is TGTGCCAGCAGCTTATCCTGGGCCATCAATCAGCCCCAGCATTTT.

The rearrangement links TRBV30 to TRBJ1-1, with D unresolved. The CDR3 runs to 12 residues. In germline, CDR1 is GTSNPN, CDR2 SVGIG (reference sequence). Trimming took off 5 bases at V and 1 base at J, with 8 bases between the two ends. In DNA, the CDR3 is TGTGCCTGGGCAGGAACGAACACTGAAGCTTTCTTT. Protein sequence: CAWAGTNTEAFF.

CDR3 region: CASSPPGQADTQYF. CDR3 nucleotides: TGTGCCAGCTCACCACCGGGGCAGGCAGATACGCAGTATTTT. The chain couples TRBV18 to TRBJ2-3; a possible D gene is TRBD1 (5 bases). Germline CDR1 KGHSH, CDR2 LQKENI. CDR3 length equals 14 residues. Deletions cut 0 bases from V and 4 bases from J, with 8 bases between. Using reference TRBV18 and TRBJ2-3 for the parts outside the CDR3, the full variable domain is NAGVMQNPRHLVRRRGQEARLRCSPMKGHSHVYWYRQLPEEGLKFMVYLQKENIIDESGMPKERFSAEFPKEGPSILRIQQVVRGDSAAYFCASSPPGQADTQYFGPGTRLTVL.

J is TRBJ2-5 and V is TRBV5-5; 10 nucleotides line up with TRBD2. V was clipped by 2 bases and J by 5 bases; unmatched bases: 21. This CDR3 region has 20 residues. Germline V lookup: CDR1 SGHKS, CDR2 YYEKEE (reference sequence). The CDR3 sequence: CASSFKTLTIAGGLSETQYF. The CDR3 DNA reads as TGTGCCAGCAGCTTCAAGACTTTAACGATAGCGGGAGGTCTTTCGGAGACCCAGTACTTC.